This is a list of T cell receptor beta chains from one sample in a study of vaccination and CD4 T cells after COVID-19. In TCRdb, the PCR reads were re-called with MiXCR into one record per CDR3 protein. The repertoire holds some 11,000 distinct CDR3 sequences, 45% to 55% seen once, with 14% in the top ten. No antigens are known for them. The specimen sequenced was CD4+ T cells from blood, cultured in vitro. The receptors shown here come from a human donor who had recovered from COVID-19. CDR3s include the opening cysteine and the closing phenylalanine or tryptophan. Fields, in order: V gene, D gene, clone size, J gene, CDR3 protein, CDR3 DNA. A D gene is named only where the DNA matches it firmly. Clone size is not always given. Where it is, it says once, few, many or a class for expanded clones.

>TRBV7-2|.|once|TRBJ2-7
CASSYGGEQYF
TGTGCCAGCAGCTACGGCGGCGAGCAGTACTTC
>TRBV27|TRBD1|.|TRBJ2-7
CASSPRTGGIYEQYF
TGTGCCAGCAGTCCGCGGACAGGGGGCATCTACGAGCAGTACTTC
>TRBV7-2|.|.|TRBJ1-5
CASSLGTGYGNQPQHF
TGTGCCAGCAGCTTAGGAACCGGTTATGGCAATCAGCCCCAGCATTTT
>TRBV7-9|.|.|TRBJ1-1
CASSSPGNTEAFF
TGTGCCAGCAGCTCCCCGGGTAACACTGAAGCTTTCTTT
>TRBV5-4|.|few|TRBJ1-1
CASSLGGQREAFF
TGTGCCAGCAGCTTGGGTGGGCAGCGTGAAGCTTTCTTT
>TRBV7-9|TRBD2|few|TRBJ2-3
CASSPGRAGATDTQYF
TGTGCCAGCAGCCCCGGTAGGGCGGGAGCCACAGATACGCAGTATTTT
>TRBV6-5|.|.|TRBJ1-6
CASSSTAQGSPLHF
TGTGCCAGCAGTTCTACAGCACAGGGTTCACCCCTCCACTTT
>TRBV28|.|few|TRBJ1-6
CASSTVSNSPLHF
TGTGCCAGCAGCACGGTGAGCAATTCACCCCTCCACTTT
>TRBV30|.|.|TRBJ1-2
CAWSGQETYGYTF
TGTGCCTGGAGTGGACAGGAGACCTATGGCTACACCTTC
>TRBV19|.|.|TRBJ1-1
CASSSTALNTEAFF
TGTGCCAGTAGTTCGACAGCCCTGAACACTGAAGCTTTCTTT
>TRBV6-1|.|.|TRBJ1-1
CASSDQGLTEAFF
TGTGCCAGCAGTGATCAGGGGTTGACTGAAGCTTTCTTT
>TRBV7-3|TRBD1|few|TRBJ1-1
CASSSGTGSTEAFF
TGTGCCAGCAGCTCCGGGACAGGGAGCACTGAAGCTTTCTTT
>TRBV11-2|.|.|TRBJ2-7
CASSVDSTYEQYF
TGTGCCAGCAGCGTTGACAGTACGTACGAGCAGTACTTC
>TRBV7-2|.|.|TRBJ1-5
CASRSAGVGQPQHF
TGTGCCAGCAGGTCTGCGGGAGTCGGGCAGCCCCAGCATTTT
>TRBV12-3/TRBV12-4|.|once|TRBJ1-6
CASSFRVLNSPLHF
TGTGCCAGCAGTTTCCGGGTCCTTAATTCACCCCTCCACTTT
>TRBV6-2/TRBV6-3|.|once|TRBJ2-7
CASSYSSLRKYF
TGTGCCAGCAGTTACTCGAGTCTCAGAAAGTACTTC
>TRBV19|TRBD1|few|TRBJ2-2
CASSTRQGYTGELFF
TGTGCCAGTAGTACCCGACAGGGATATACCGGGGAGCTGTTTTTT
>TRBV6-2/TRBV6-3|.|.|TRBJ2-2
CASSYRIAGELFF
TGTGCCAGCAGTTACAGGATCGCCGGGGAGCTGTTTTTT
>TRBV11-2|TRBD2|.|TRBJ2-2
CASSSRLAGVIGELFF
TGTGCCAGCAGCTCAAGACTAGCGGGCGTCATCGGGGAGCTGTTTTTT
>TRBV11-2|TRBD2|.|TRBJ2-1
CASPYIESRDYCNEQFF
TGTGCCAGCCCCTACATAGAGAGTCGGGACTACTGCAATGAGCAGTTCTTC
>TRBV7-2|TRBD1|.|TRBJ1-3
CASSSSDRRPSGNTIYF
TGTGCCAGCAGCTCATCGGACAGGCGGCCGAGTGGAAACACCATATATTTT
>TRBV7-9|TRBD1|.|TRBJ2-2
CASRPGQGYTGELFF
TGTGCCAGCAGACCGGGACAGGGATACACCGGGGAGCTGTTTTTT
>TRBV7-9|.|.|TRBJ1-3
CASTQEGTNTIYF
TGTGCCAGCACACAGGAGGGCACAAACACCATATATTTT
>TRBV7-8|TRBD1|few|TRBJ1-1
CASSSDRALNTEAFF
TGTGCCAGCAGCTCGGACAGGGCGTTGAACACTGAAGCTTTCTTT
>TRBV20-1|.|few|TRBJ2-7
CSGSLVGSGEQYF
TGCAGCGGATCCCTGGTGGGTTCTGGCGAGCAGTACTTC
>TRBV20-1|.|.|TRBJ2-1
CSARVARRYNEQFF
TGCAGTGCTAGAGTGGCTCGGCGGTATAATGAGCAGTTCTTC
>TRBV7-2|TRBD2|.|TRBJ2-3
CASSSRTSGMRDTQYF
TGTGCCAGCAGCTCGCGGACTAGCGGGATGCGGGATACGCAGTATTTT
>TRBV15|.|.|TRBJ1-2
CATSRDWQDGYTF
TGTGCCACCAGCAGAGATTGGCAGGATGGCTACACCTTC
>TRBV19|TRBD1|once|TRBJ2-7
CASSITGGEQYF
TGTGCCAGTAGTATAACAGGGGGCGAGCAGTACTTC
>TRBV7-2|.|once|TRBJ1-2
CASSLAPNRANYGYTF
TGTGCCAGCAGCTTAGCGCCTAACAGGGCTAACTATGGCTACACCTTC
>TRBV7-9|.|few|TRBJ2-7
CASSLYDIQKSEQYF
TGTGCCAGCAGCTTATATGACATTCAAAAAAGCGAGCAGTACTTC
>TRBV7-9|TRBD2|.|TRBJ2-3
CASRSTIAGGTDTQYF
TGTGCCAGCAGGTCAACCATAGCGGGAGGTACAGATACGCAGTATTTT
>TRBV4-3|TRBD2|.|TRBJ2-7
CASSQGLAGYEQYF
TGCGCCAGCAGCCAAGGACTAGCGGGTTACGAGCAGTACTTC
>TRBV7-8|.|.|TRBJ2-2
CASSPWGAGANTGELFF
TGTGCCAGCAGCCCCTGGGGGGCGGGGGCGAACACCGGGGAGCTGTTTTTT
>TRBV7-9|TRBD2|few|TRBJ2-7
CASSLGLAGGSEQYF
TGTGCCAGCAGCTTAGGACTAGCGGGAGGATCCGAGCAGTACTTC
>TRBV7-9|.|few|TRBJ1-1
CASSTGPMNTEAFF
TGTGCCAGCAGCACAGGACCCATGAACACTGAAGCTTTCTTT
>TRBV7-2|TRBD2|once|TRBJ2-4
CASSSAGVSKDIQYF
TGTGCCAGCAGCTCCGCGGGAGTATCCAAAGACATTCAGTACTTC
>TRBV6-1|.|.|TRBJ1-6
CAHRADNNSPLHF
TGTGCGCACAGGGCAGATAATAATTCACCCCTCCACTTT
>TRBV7-9|.|.|TRBJ1-5
CASSPDLGGGASNQPQHF
TGTGCCAGCAGCCCCGACCTCGGGGGGGGGGCGTCTAATCAGCCCCAGCATTTT
>TRBV7-6|.|once|TRBJ1-2
CASSLRRTRLDYGYTF
TGTGCCAGCAGCTTACGGAGGACCCGACTAGACTATGGCTACACCTTC
>TRBV6-1|.|.|TRBJ2-3
CASSRTDRSDTQYF
TGTGCCAGCAGTCGCACGGACCGATCAGATACGCAGTATTTT